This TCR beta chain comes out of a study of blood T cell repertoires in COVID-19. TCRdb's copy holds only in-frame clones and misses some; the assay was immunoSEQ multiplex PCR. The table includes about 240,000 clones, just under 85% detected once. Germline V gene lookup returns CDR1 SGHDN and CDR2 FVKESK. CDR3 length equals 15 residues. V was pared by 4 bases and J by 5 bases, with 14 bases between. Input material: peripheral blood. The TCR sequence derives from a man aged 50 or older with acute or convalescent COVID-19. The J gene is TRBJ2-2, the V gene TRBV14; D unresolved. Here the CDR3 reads CASSLHRERTGELFF. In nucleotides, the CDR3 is TGTGCCAGCAGCCTCCACCGCGAGCGAACCGGGGAGCTGTTTTTT.